This record covers a single TCR beta chain. Its specificity is not known. The junction does not match germline at one end; this may be a read error. Prepared TCR beta cDNA libraries contained unique molecular identifiers. Input populations of roughly 0.85 to 11 million T cells gave rise to about 480,000 cDNA molecules. Each CDR3 protein gets one entry after TCRdb re-called the PCR reads with MiXCR. The sample consists of about 150,000 distinct CDR3 sequences, about 30% of them appearing once. These data originate in a study of post-analysis software for immune sequencing data. This CDR3 has 17 residues. Germline CDR1 is LNHNV and CDR2 is YYDKDF (reference sequence). Broader study findings: The study found TRBV5-6, TRBV5-1 and TRBV20-1 among several TRBV segments more frequent in patients than controls.

The receptor's source is a girl aged 5 to 17 with multiple sclerosis. The V gene is TRBV15, the J gene TRBJ2-7; TRBD2 is a possible D gene (6 bases). Sequencing was done on a sample of blood. The CDR3 nucleotides read TGTGCTACCAGCAGAGATGGGGGTTCGGGACTCTACAATGAGCAGTACTTC. It specifies CATSRDGGSGLYNEQYF.